Below are 14 T cell receptor beta chains sequenced from a single sample in a study of glioma-infiltrating T cells. Using RNA template, CDR3s of TCR alpha and beta were amplified with iRepertoire arm-PCR. TCRdb used MiXCR to reprocess the multiplex PCR reads, holding one entry per CDR3 protein. Here the sample spans almost 2,500 distinct CDR3 sequences, around 70% being singletons. Sequenced sample: glioma tissue, nonneoplastic brain tissue, or PBMCs (not recorded which). Receptors originate from a human donor with low-grade glioma or glioblastoma, undergoing nonglioma brain surgery, or in good health (not recorded which).

Relative to its sample, this clonotype is large. One junction end disagrees with the germline gene, perhaps due to a read error. The rearrangement links TRBV7-8 to TRBJ2-7, with TRBD2 matching over 11 bases. Germline V gives CDR1 SGHVS, CDR2 FQNEAQ. The CDR3 runs 15 residues. The CDR3, as DNA: TGTGCCAGCAGCTTTAGCGGGGGGGGCTCCCACGAGCAGTACTTC. This sequence encodes CASSFSGGGSHEQYF.

The chain links TRBV4-2 to TRBJ1-2, with 11 bases that match TRBD1. The germline CDR1 and CDR2 sequences are LGHNA and YNFKEQ. The CDR3 is 13 residues long. V shed 6 bases, J shed 8 bases, and the junction held 5 bases outside the gene matches. The CDR3 DNA reads TGTGCCAGCAGTGGGACAGGGGGTAGAGGCTACACCTTC. It translates to CASSGTGGRGYTF.

This clonotype is termed medium-sized. This rearrangement joins TRBV5-1 to TRBJ1-5, with D possibly TRBD1 on 6 matching bases. Germline V gene sequence: CDR1 SGHRS, CDR2 YFSETQ. The CDR3 covers 15 residues. V shed 4 bases and J shed 4 bases, with 15 bases lying between them. CDR3 DNA: TGCGCCAGCAGCCCGGCCGGGGGCCTGAATCAGCCCCAGCATTTT. Protein: CASSPAGGLNQPQHF.

This CDR3 reads CASRKADGAIGAQYF. DNA for the CDR3: TGTGCCAGCCGCAAGGCAGACGGGGCTATTGGGGCCCAGTACTTC. The chain joins TRBV19 to TRBJ2-5; D tentatively reads TRBD1 or TRBD2 (5 bases each). CDR3 length: 15 residues. Between the trimmed V and J ends, which lost 9 bases and 9 bases, there was a span of 26 bases. In germline, CDR1 is LNHDA, CDR2 SQIVND (reference sequence).

This sequence joins TRBV11-1 and TRBJ1-5; 11 bases are shared with TRBD1. Losses at the gene ends were 5 bases for V and 5 bases for J; bases not matched to a gene: 11. Germline loops: CDR1 SGHAT, CDR2 FQDESV (reference sequence). This CDR3 region has 17 residues. CDR3 sequence (DNA): TGTGCCAGCAGCCCATACACCGGGACAGGGGGGGATCAGCCCCAGCATTTT. Amino acids: CASSPYTGTGGDQPQHF.

The CDR3 region is CASSEPPGGTSYPEQFF. DNA for the CDR3: TGTGCCAGCAGTGAACCGCCGGGGGGCACCTCCTACCCTGAGCAGTTCTTC. V is TRBV27 and J is TRBJ2-1, with TRBD2 as a possible D gene (7 bases). Germline V CDR1 and CDR2: MNHEY, SMNVEV (reference sequence). This CDR3 comprises 17 residues. Trimming removed 5 bases from V and 9 bases from J, with 26 bases in between.

The table lists this clonotype with a count of one. The final CDR3 position lacks the conserved phenylalanine or tryptophan, pointing to a likely read error. As DNA, the CDR3 is TGTGCCATAAGCGATTCTCCCAGGGACGAGCAGTACGCC. Translation gives CAISDSPRDEQYA. The chain uses TRBV10-3 and TRBJ2-7, with D possibly matching TRBD1 (5 bases). Germline V lookup: CDR1 ENHRY, CDR2 SYGVKD. The CDR3 length is 13 residues. Trimming removed 9 bases from V and 5 bases from J, with 17 bases in between.

The gene calls are TRBV27 and TRBJ1-1; 10 bases agree with TRBD1. With V trimmed by 5 bases and J by 5 bases, 8 bases remained unmatched. The CDR3 loop spans 15 amino acids. Germline V gene lookup returns CDR1 MNHEY and CDR2 SMNVEV (reference sequence). CDR3 amino acids: CASSGDWTGGTEAFF. As DNA, the CDR3 is TGTGCCAGCAGTGGTGATTGGACAGGGGGGACTGAAGCTTTCTTT.

This clonotype has more than one count but fewer than ten. The genes are TRBV4-1 and TRBJ2-1, with TRBD1 as a possible D gene (5 bases). The CDR3 consists of 15 residues. V was shortened by 3 bases and J by 7 bases, with 16 bases between the two germline ends. Germline CDR1 is MGHRA and CDR2 is YSYEKL. The DNA of the CDR3 is TGCGCCAGCAGCCACACAGGAACGGGCCTAAATGAGCAGTTCTTC. Protein: CASSHTGTGLNEQFF.

This clonotype is labeled as large. J is TRBJ2-3 and V is TRBV27; 10 nucleotides match TRBD1. This CDR3 has 16 residues. Per germline, CDR1 MNHEY and CDR2 SMNVEV (reference sequence). V lost 5 bases to trimming and J lost 4 bases; unmatched junction nucleotides: 9. As DNA, the CDR3 is TGTGCCAGCAGTGGTGATTGGACAGGGGGGTCAGATACGCAGTATTTT. The encoded protein is CASSGDWTGGSDTQYF.

This chain connects TRBV14 to TRBJ2-7, with 7 bases identical to TRBD2. With V trimmed by 8 bases and J by 3 bases, 7 bases remained unmatched. Germline V gene sequence: CDR1 SGHDN, CDR2 FVKESK. The CDR3 consists of 13 residues. CDR3 nucleotide sequence: TGTGCCAGCTCAGAGAGGACTAGCTACGAGCAGTACTTC. This sequence encodes CASSERTSYEQYF. The variable domain in full, completed from reference TRBV14 and TRBJ2-7, reads EAGVTQFPSHSVIEKGQTVTLRCDPISGHDNLYWYRRVMGKEIKFLLHFVKESKQDESGMPNNRFLAERTGGTYSTLKVQPAELEDSGVYFCASSERTSYEQYFGPGTRLTVT.

Ten or more counts support this clonotype. The V call is TRBV29-1, the J call TRBJ2-2; 7 nucleotides align to TRBD2. V lost 3 bases, J lost 4 bases, and 2 bases stayed unmatched. The CDR3 runs to 13 residues. In germline, CDR1 is SQVTM, CDR2 ANQGSEA. CDR3 protein: CSVDGRGTGELFF. CDR3 coding DNA: TGCAGCGTTGATGGGAGGGGCACCGGGGAGCTGTTTTTT.

This clonotype is judged large. The chain couples TRBV7-2 to TRBJ2-2; D is unclear. Germline V lookup: CDR1 SGHTA, CDR2 FQGNSA. The CDR3 has 14 amino acids. Trimming cost V 1 base and J 4 bases, with 7 bases left between them. Here the CDR3 DNA reads TGTGCCAGCAGCTTAGGTCACAGCACCGGGGAGCTGTTTTTT. This sequence encodes CASSLGHSTGELFF.

This clonotype is medium-sized by share. The chain uses TRBV29-1 and TRBJ1-1, with 7 bases that match TRBD1. The V segment lost 7 bases and the J segment 7 bases; nucleotides outside the gene matches: 9. The CDR3 loop spans 12 amino acids. Germline-derived CDR1 and CDR2 are SQVTM and ANQGSEA. The CDR3 DNA reads TGCAGCGCCAGTAAACAGGGGAGTGAAGCTTTCTTT. This encodes CSASKQGSEAFF.